This TCR beta chain was captured in a study of shared clonotypes between healthy human individuals. Original analysis: Filtering was not the same, since immunoSEQ gave junction-only sequences without quality scores. The method was immunoSEQ multiplex PCR; TCRdb's version includes in-frame clones alone and lacks a portion of them. D and trimming come from the DNA, and the V and J calls and clone size come from that table. The sample includes approximately 2.4 million clones, around 95% seen only once; the top ten take approximately 0.13%. In the case of this clone: What it binds is not known.

Whole-study findings and limits: In general, naive subsets displayed greater estimated richness than memory subsets did. Roughly 5% of naive CD4 clonotypes were shared across a handful of donors.

Germline assignment: CDR1 SNHLY and CDR2 FYNNEI. Trimming removed 3 bases from V and 4 bases from J; junction bases left unmatched: 12. This CDR3 contains 16 residues. J is TRBJ2-7 and V is TRBV2, with TRBD2 matching 7 bases. Sequences were obtained from naive CD4+ T cells sorted from blood. Described subset: CD45RA+ positively selected. This clonotype originated in a man between 18 and 35 years old in good health. This CDR3 is CASSEGLAVRGYEQYF. The DNA of the CDR3 is TGTGCCAGCAGTGAGGGCCTAGCGGTCCGGGGGTACGAGCAGTACTTC.